The 12 T cell receptor beta chains given below trace back to one sample, sequenced in a study of cytomegalovirus exposure and HLA in healthy donors. Sequenced by immunoSEQ multiplex PCR; TCRdb stores in-frame clones only, minus some. The table lists some 110,000 clones, about 91% of them singletons. Sequencing used PBMCs. The receptors derive from a man in his late teens or twenties in good health and CMV-seronegative.

The chain uses TRBV7-8 and TRBJ1-5; perhaps TRBD1 as D (6 bases). With 5 bases removed from V and 6 bases from J, the gap between germline ends came to 17 bases. The CDR3 spans 15 residues. Germline CDR1 reads SGHVS; CDR2 reads FQNEAQ. The CDR3 DNA is TGTGCCAGCAGCCCAAGGGGGGGATCGGGTCAGCCCCAGCATTTT. As protein: CASSPRGGSGQPQHF.

The chain combines TRBV19 with TRBJ1-1, with TRBD1 as a possible D gene (6 bases). Germline CDR1 LNHDA, CDR2 SQIVND (reference sequence). Trimming removed 5 bases at V and 2 bases at J, with 15 bases between. The CDR3 contains 15 residues. The CDR3 here is CASSPGQIINTEAFF. CDR3 DNA sequence: TGTGCCAGTAGTCCGGGACAAATAATAAACACTGAAGCTTTCTTT.

This chain uses TRBV19 with TRBJ2-1; TRBD2 agrees at 8 bases. This CDR3 comprises 15 residues. Trimming took 6 bases from V and 0 from J; bases not matched to a gene: 4. CDR1 LNHDA and CDR2 SQIVND come from the germline V gene (reference sequence). Here the CDR3 reads CASRGLGSSYNEQFF. The CDR3 nucleotides are TGTGCCAGTAGGGGACTAGGCAGCTCCTACAATGAGCAGTTCTTC.

V usage is TRBV6-1 and J usage is TRBJ1-1, with TRBD1 matching over 12 bases. The trim removed 5 bases at V and 8 bases at J, leaving 9 bases unmatched. The CDR3 has 15 amino acids. Germline V gene sequence: CDR1 MNHNS, CDR2 SASEGT. DNA for the CDR3: TGTGCCAGCAGTCCTCAAGGGACAGGGGGCCGCGAAGCTTTCTTT. The encoded protein is CASSPQGTGGREAFF.

The V gene is TRBV4-1, the J gene TRBJ2-2; TRBD1 is a possible D gene (6 bases). CDR1 is MGHRA and CDR2 is YSYEKL in the germline V gene. V was cut by 2 bases and J by 8 bases, with 24 bases left in between. This CDR3 has 18 residues. CDR3 DNA sequence: TGCGCCAGCAGCCAAACGTACAACAGGGTGGTGGCGATTGGGGAGCTGTTTTTT. Its protein product is CASSQTYNRVVAIGELFF.

This clone was found a few times. The V gene is TRBV6-5, the J gene TRBJ1-2, with unresolved D. V lost 5 bases to trimming and J lost 1 base, with 8 bases between them. The CDR3 is 13 amino acids. Germline V lookup: CDR1 MNHEY, CDR2 SVGAGI. The CDR3 reads CASSGDLNYGYTF. The CDR3 region has the DNA TGTGCCAGCAGTGGAGACCTTAACTATGGCTACACCTTC.

CDR3: CASSQVRGAGTYNEQFF. The CDR3 DNA is TGCGCCAGCAGCCAAGTTCGGGGAGCGGGGACCTACAATGAGCAGTTCTTC. The V call is TRBV4-3, the J call TRBJ2-1; 7 nucleotides line up with TRBD2. The V and J ends lost 1 base and 2 bases, in that order; junction bases with no gene match: 8. CDR3 length: 17 residues. Germline-derived CDR1 and CDR2 are LGHNA and YSLEER.

CDR3 in amino acids: CSVATGTFNTEAFF. CDR3 sequence (DNA): TGCAGCGTCGCAACAGGAACATTTAACACTGAAGCTTTCTTT. The chain is built from TRBV29-1 and TRBJ1-1; weak D call: TRBD1 (5 bases). The CDR3 totals 14 residues. The V gene's germline CDR1 is SQVTM and CDR2 ANQGSEA. Trimming removed 6 bases from V and 2 bases from J, with 16 bases in between.

The chain is built from TRBV29-1 and TRBJ1-1; 8 positions agree with TRBD1. This CDR3 spans 13 amino acids. V was pared by 6 bases and J by 4 bases, with 7 bases of the junction left unmatched. Germline assignment: CDR1 SQVTM and CDR2 ANQGSEA. The CDR3 region has the DNA TGCAGCGTGCCGGGACAGGAGGGCACTGAAGCTTTCTTT. This encodes CSVPGQEGTEAFF.

This clone was recorded once. The rearrangement links TRBV7-7 to TRBJ2-2, with a weak D call TRBD2 (5 bases). The CDR3 covers 14 residues. V was cut by 5 bases and J by 5 bases, with 12 bases left in between. Per germline, CDR1 SSHAT and CDR2 FNYEAQ (reference sequence). CDR3 DNA: TGTGCCAGCAGCAATGTGCTAGCTACCGGGGAGCTGTTTTTT. Translated: CASSNVLATGELFF. The whole variable domain, remainder taken from reference TRBV7-7 and TRBJ2-2, is GAGVSQSPRYKVTKRGQDVTLRCDPISSHATLYWYQQALGQGPEFLTYFNYEAQPDKSGLPSDRFSAERPEGSISTLTIQRTEQRDSAMYRCASSNVLATGELFFGEGSRLTVL.

This chain joins TRBV5-1 and TRBJ1-1; D might be TRBD1 (6 bases). This CDR3 has 14 amino acids. V gave up 3 bases and J gave up 1 base, with 10 bases separating them. Per the germline V gene, CDR1 is SGHRS and CDR2 is YFSETQ. Written as DNA, the CDR3 is TGCGCCAGCAGCTCCGGGACACCGAACACTGAAGCTTTCTTT. This codes for CASSSGTPNTEAFF.

The J gene is TRBJ2-7, the V gene TRBV4-2, with 7 bases lining up with TRBD2. The V segment lost 4 bases and the J segment 3 bases; nucleotides outside the gene matches: 6. This CDR3 comprises 14 residues. Germline CDR1 is LGHNA and CDR2 is YNFKEQ. The DNA for the CDR3 is TGTGCCAGCAGCCCTTCGGGAGGCAACTACGAGCAGTACTTC. Protein product: CASSPSGGNYEQYF.